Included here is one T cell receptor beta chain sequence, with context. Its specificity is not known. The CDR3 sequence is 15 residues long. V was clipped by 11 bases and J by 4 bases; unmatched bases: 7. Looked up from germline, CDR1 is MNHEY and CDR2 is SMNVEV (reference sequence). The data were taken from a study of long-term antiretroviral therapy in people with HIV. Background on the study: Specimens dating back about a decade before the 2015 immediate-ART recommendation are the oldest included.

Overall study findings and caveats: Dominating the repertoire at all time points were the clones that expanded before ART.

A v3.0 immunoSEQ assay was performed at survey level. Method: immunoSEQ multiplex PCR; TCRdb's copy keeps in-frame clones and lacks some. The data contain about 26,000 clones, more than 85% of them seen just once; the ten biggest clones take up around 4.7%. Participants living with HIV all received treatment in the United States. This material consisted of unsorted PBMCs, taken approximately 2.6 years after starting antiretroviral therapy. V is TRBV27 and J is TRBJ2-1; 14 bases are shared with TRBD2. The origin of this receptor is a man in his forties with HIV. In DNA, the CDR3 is TGTGCCGCTAGGGGACTAGCGGGGGATTACAATGAGCAGTTCTTC. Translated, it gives CAARGLAGDYNEQFF.